This TCR beta chain was sequenced during a study of blood T cell repertoires in COVID-19. Study-wide context: Sources were T cells, B-cell-depleted T cells, or PBMCs; the material itself was cDNA or gDNA.

As originally analysed: Amplification with reference gene primers provided the estimates of nucleated cell counts. The method was immunoSEQ multiplex PCR; TCRdb's version includes in-frame clones alone and lacks a portion of them. V, J and clone size derive from that table, while D and trimming were established from the DNA sequence. The sample includes about 250,000 clones, 86% of them seen just once. The sequenced material came from peripheral blood. This sequence was found in a woman older than 75 with COVID-19, enrolled during active disease.

Here the CDR3 reads CASSPGQGANTGELFF. The CDR3 nucleotides read TGTGCCAGCAGCCCGGGACAGGGGGCGAACACCGGGGAGCTGTTTTTT. The V gene is TRBV5-4, the J gene TRBJ2-2; the match to TRBD1 covers 11 bases. Germline CDR1 SGHNT, CDR2 YYREEE (reference sequence). V was pared by 4 bases and J by 0 bases, with 2 bases of the junction left unmatched. The CDR3 is 16 amino acids.